This T cell receptor (beta chain) was observed in a study of shared clonotypes between healthy human individuals. Study-wide results and limits: The sole specimen, blood, was sampled, and tissue repertoires likely differ. Donor clonotype sharing was expected to depend on sequencing depth.

The J segment lost 5 bases and the V segment lost 4 bases, leaving 11 bases of the junction unmatched. The CDR3 runs 15 residues. CDR1 is SGHNT and CDR2 is YYREEE in the germline V gene (reference sequence). This clone was seen only once. The antigen remains unidentified. The assay was carried out at the deep level. In the authors' methods: Filtering differed, since immunoSEQ gave only junction sequences and no quality scores. The protocol was immunoSEQ multiplex PCR, while the TCRdb copy is restricted to in-frame clones and leaves out a portion. That table furnishes V, J and clone size, whereas the DNA furnished D and trimming. The top ten hold 12% of the sample, which has approximately 460,000 clones, more than 70% seen once.

Sequencing used PBMCs. This receptor was obtained from a middle-aged woman in good health. Some clones in this sample may be carry-over from other donors' samples. The chain recombines TRBV5-4 with TRBJ1-2; 7 bases map to TRBD1. DNA for the CDR3: TGTGCCAGCAGCAACCCGACAGGGTACCTTTATGGCTACACCTTC. This sequence encodes CASSNPTGYLYGYTF. Full variable domain (remainder filled in from reference TRBV5-4 and TRBJ1-2): ETGVTQSPTHLIKTRGQQVTLRCSSQSGHNTVSWYQQALGQGPQFIFQYYREEENGRGNFPPRFSGLQFPNYSSELNVNALELDDSALYLCASSNPTGYLYGYTFGSGTRLTVV.